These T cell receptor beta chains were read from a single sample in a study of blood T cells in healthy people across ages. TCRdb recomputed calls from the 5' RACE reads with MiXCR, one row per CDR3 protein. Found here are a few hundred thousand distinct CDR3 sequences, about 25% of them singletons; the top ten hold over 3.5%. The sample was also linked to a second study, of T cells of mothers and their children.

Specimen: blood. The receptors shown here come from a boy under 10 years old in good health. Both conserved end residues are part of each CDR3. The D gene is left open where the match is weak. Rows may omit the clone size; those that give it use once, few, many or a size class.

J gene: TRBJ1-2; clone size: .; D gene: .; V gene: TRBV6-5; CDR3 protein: CASRNPTENNYGYTF; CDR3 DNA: TGTGCCAGCAGGAATCCGACAGAAAATAACTATGGCTACACCTTC
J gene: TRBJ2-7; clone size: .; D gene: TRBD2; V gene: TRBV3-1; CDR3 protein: CASSHGGASYEQYF; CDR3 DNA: TGTGCCAGCAGCCACGGGGGGGCAAGTTACGAGCAGTACTTC
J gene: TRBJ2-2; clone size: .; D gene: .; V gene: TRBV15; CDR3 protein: CATSRETGVAGTGELFF; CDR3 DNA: TGTGCCACCAGCAGAGAGACGGGGGTAGCAGGCACCGGGGAGCTGTTTTTT
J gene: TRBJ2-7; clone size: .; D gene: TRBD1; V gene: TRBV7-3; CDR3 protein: CASSLKGQGASEQYF; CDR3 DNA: TGTGCCAGCAGCTTAAAGGGACAGGGGGCGTCAGAGCAGTACTTC
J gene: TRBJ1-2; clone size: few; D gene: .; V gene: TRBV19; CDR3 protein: CASGAYGYTF; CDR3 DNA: TGTGCCAGTGGAGCCTATGGCTACACCTTC
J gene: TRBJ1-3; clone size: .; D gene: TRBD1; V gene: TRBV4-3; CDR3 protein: CASSQDLGQGPGNTIYF; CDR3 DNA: TGCGCCAGCAGCCAAGACCTGGGACAGGGACCTGGAAACACCATATATTTT
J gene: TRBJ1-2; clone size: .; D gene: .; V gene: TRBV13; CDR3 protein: CASSLVKGPRYYGYTF; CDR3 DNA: TGTGCCAGCAGCTTAGTGAAGGGGCCAAGATACTATGGCTACACCTTC
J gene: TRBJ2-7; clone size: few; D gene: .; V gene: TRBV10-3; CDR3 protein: CAIGLAISYEQYF; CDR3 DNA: TGTGCCATTGGTTTAGCTATATCCTACGAGCAGTACTTC
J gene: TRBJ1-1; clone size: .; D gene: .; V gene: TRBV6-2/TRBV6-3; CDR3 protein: CASSDHGAEAFF; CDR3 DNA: TGTGCCAGCAGTGACCACGGGGCTGAAGCTTTCTTT
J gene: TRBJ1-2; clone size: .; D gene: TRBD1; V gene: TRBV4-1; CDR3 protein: CASSQDKSWTGDGYTF; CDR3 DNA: TGCGCCAGCAGCCAAGATAAGAGTTGGACAGGGGACGGCTACACCTTC
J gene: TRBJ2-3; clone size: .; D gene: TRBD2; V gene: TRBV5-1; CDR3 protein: CASSFTGTSGLQYF; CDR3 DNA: TGCGCCAGCAGCTTTACGGGGACTAGCGGTTTGCAGTATTTT
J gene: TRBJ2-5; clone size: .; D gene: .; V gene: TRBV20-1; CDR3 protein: CSARQGGETQYF; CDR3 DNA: TGCAGTGCTAGACAGGGGGGAGAGACCCAGTACTTC
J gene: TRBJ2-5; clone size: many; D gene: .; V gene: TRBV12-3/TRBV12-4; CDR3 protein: CASSLHPGGETQYF; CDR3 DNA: TGTGCCAGCAGTTTACACCCTGGGGGGGAGACCCAGTACTTC
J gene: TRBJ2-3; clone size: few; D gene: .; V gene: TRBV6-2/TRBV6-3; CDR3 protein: CASRITTRGTDTQYF; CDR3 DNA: TGTGCCAGCAGAATCACTACGCGGGGAACAGATACGCAGTATTTT
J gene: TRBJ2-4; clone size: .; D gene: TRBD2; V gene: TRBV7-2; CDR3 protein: CASSQMGLAVGGPAKNIQYF; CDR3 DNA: TGTGCCAGCAGTCAGATGGGACTAGCGGTAGGGGGGCCAGCCAAAAACATTCAGTACTTC
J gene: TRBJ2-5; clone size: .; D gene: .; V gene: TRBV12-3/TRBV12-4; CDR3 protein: CASSSVSAETQYF; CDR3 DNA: TGTGCCAGCAGTTCCGTCTCTGCAGAGACCCAGTACTTC
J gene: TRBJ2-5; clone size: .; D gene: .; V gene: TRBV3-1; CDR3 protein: CASSQGLDSETQYF; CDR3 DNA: TGTGCCAGCAGCCAAGGCCTGGACAGCGAGACCCAGTACTTC
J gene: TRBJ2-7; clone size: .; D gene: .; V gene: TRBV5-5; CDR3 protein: CASSLGGPVYEQYF; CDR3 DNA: TGTGCCAGCAGCTTAGGAGGGCCGGTCTACGAGCAGTACTTC
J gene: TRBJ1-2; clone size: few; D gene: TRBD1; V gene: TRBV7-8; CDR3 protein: CASSFRDRRYGYTF; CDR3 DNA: TGTGCCAGCAGCTTCCGGGACAGACGCTATGGCTACACCTTC